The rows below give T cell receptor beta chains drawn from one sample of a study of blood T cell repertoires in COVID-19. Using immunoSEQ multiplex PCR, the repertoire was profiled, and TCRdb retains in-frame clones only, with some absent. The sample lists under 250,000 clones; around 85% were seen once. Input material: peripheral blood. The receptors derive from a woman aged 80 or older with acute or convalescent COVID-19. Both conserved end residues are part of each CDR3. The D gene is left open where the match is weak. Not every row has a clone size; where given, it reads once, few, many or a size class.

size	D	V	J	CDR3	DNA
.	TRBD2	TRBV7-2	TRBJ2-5	CASSSGTSGGGRLLETQYF	TGTGCCAGCAGCTCCGGGACTAGCGGGGGGGGTAGATTGTTAGAGACCCAGTACTTC
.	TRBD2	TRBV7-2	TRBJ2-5	CASSPATSSRETQYF	TGTGCCAGCAGCCCCGCGACTAGCTCGCGAGAGACCCAGTACTTC
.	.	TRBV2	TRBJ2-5	CASRSQTKQGAGETQYF	TGTGCCAGCAGGTCACAAACGAAACAGGGTGCCGGGGAGACCCAGTACTTC
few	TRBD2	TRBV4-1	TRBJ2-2	CASSQGTGLNTGELFF	TGCGCCAGCAGCCAAGGGACGGGACTAAACACCGGGGAGCTGTTTTTT
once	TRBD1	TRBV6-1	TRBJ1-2	CASSESAGGSGYTF	TGTGCCAGCAGTGAGTCGGCAGGGGGCAGCGGCTACACCTTC
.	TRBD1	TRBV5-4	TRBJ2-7	CASSRDRGLYEQYF	TGTGCCAGCAGCCGGGACAGGGGGCTTTACGAGCAGTACTTC
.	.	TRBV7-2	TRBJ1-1	CASSTSRQTEAFF	TGTGCCAGCTCTACTTCCCGACAGACCGAAGCTTTCTTT
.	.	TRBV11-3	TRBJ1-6	CASSSSATDGQGTYNSPLHF	TGTGCCAGCAGCTCTTCCGCGACGGACGGTCAGGGCACCTATAATTCACCCCTCCACTTT
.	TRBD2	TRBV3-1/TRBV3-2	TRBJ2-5	CASSQGGGPQETQYF	TGTGCCAGCAGCCAGGGCGGGGGGCCACAAGAGACCCAGTACTTC
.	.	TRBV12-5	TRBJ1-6	CASGPPEGGGSPLHF	TGTGCTAGTGGTCCGCCGGAGGGCGGGGGCTCACCCCTCCACTTT
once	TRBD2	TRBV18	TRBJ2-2	CASSPGTSGTGELFF	TGTGCCAGCTCTCCCGGGACTAGCGGCACCGGGGAGCTGTTTTTT
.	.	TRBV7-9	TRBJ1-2	CASSLSLGTRNYGYTF	TGTGCCAGCAGCTTATCATTAGGGACACGTAACTATGGCTACACCTTC
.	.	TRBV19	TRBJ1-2	CASRRDGANYGYTF	TGTGCCAGTAGGCGGGACGGAGCTAACTATGGCTACACCTTC
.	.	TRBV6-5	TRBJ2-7	CASSYSIGQGGYEQYF	TGTGCCAGCAGTTACTCGATTGGGCAGGGGGGCTACGAGCAGTACTTC
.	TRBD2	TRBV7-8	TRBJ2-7	CASSATSGGPYEQYF	TGTGCCAGCAGCGCAACTAGCGGGGGACCCTACGAGCAGTACTTC
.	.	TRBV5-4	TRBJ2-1	CASSSTAQGTFF	TGTGCCAGCAGCTCGACCGCGCAGGGAACGTTCTTC
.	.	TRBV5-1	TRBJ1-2	CASSLVEGIRGYTF	TGCGCCAGCAGCTTGGTCGAGGGAATTAGAGGCTACACCTTC
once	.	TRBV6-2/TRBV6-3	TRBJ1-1	CASSYRGPGTEAFF	TGTGCCAGCAGTTACCGCGGTCCGGGCACTGAAGCTTTCTTT
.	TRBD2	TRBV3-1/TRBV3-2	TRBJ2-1	CASSQASGGTYNEQFF	TGTGCCAGCAGCCAAGCTAGCGGGGGCACCTACAATGAGCAGTTCTTC
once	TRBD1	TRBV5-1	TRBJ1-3	CASSLAGQGPFNTIYF	TGCGCCAGCAGCTTGGCGGGACAGGGTCCTTTTAACACCATATATTTT
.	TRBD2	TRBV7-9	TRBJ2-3	CASSFGGGVPDTQYF	TGTGCCAGCAGCTTTGGGGGAGGGGTTCCAGATACGCAGTATTTT
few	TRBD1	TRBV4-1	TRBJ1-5	CASSPGQGAIQPQHF	TGCGCCAGCAGCCCGGGACAGGGGGCCATTCAGCCCCAGCATTTT
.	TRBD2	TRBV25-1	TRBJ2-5	CASSEFRGSVAGGETQYF	TGTGCCAGCAGTGAGTTCCGCGGATCAGTCGCGGGAGGAGAGACCCAGTACTTC
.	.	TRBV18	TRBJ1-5	CASSPLEGQPQHF	TGTGCCAGCTCACCCCTCGAGGGTCAGCCCCAGCATTTT
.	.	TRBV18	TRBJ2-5	CASSPPLQETQYF	TGTGCCAGCTCACCACCTCTCCAAGAGACCCAGTACTTC
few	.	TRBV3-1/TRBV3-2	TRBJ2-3	CASSQETGFLGTDTQYF	TGTGCCAGCAGCCAAGAAACAGGGTTTCTAGGAACAGATACGCAGTATTTT
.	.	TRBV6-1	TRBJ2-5	CASSEITVQETQYF	TGTGCCAGCAGTGAAATCACAGTACAAGAGACCCAGTACTTC
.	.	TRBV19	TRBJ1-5	CASMEEFSNQPQHF	TGTGCCAGTATGGAGGAATTTAGCAATCAGCCCCAGCATTTT
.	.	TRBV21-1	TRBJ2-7	CASNSLGHPTSYEQYF	TGTGCCAGCAACTCCCTGGGACACCCAACCTCCTACGAGCAGTACTTC
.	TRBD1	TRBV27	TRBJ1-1	CASSANRGNTEAFF	TGTGCCAGCAGTGCAAACAGGGGTAACACTGAAGCTTTCTTT
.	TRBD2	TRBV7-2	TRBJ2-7	CASSQQRGPSYEQYF	TGTGCCAGCAGCCAGCAGCGGGGGCCCTCCTACGAGCAGTACTTC
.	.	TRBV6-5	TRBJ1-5	CASSPEPGRQPQHF	TGTGCCAGCAGCCCAGAGCCGGGGAGACAGCCCCAGCATTTT
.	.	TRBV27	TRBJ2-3	CASSRGLPTDTQYF	TGTGCCAGCAGTCGCGGACTACCCACAGATACGCAGTATTTT
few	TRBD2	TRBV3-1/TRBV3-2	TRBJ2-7	CASSPGRGSYEQYF	TGTGCCAGCAGCCCAGGGAGGGGTTCCTACGAGCAGTACTTC
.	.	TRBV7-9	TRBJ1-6	CASSVAGVLNSPLHF	TGTGCCAGCAGCGTCGCAGGGGTACTTAATTCACCCCTCCACTTT
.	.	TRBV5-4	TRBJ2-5	CASSPPSQETQYF	TGTGCCAGCAGTCCCCCGAGCCAAGAGACCCAGTACTTC
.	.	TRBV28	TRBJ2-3	CASSLGGGARSTDTQYF	TGTGCCAGCAGTCTAGGTGGGGGGGCCCGGAGCACAGATACGCAGTATTTT
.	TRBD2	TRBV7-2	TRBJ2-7	CASSFSLAGGEQYF	TGTGCCAGCAGCTTCTCACTAGCGGGGGGTGAGCAGTACTTC
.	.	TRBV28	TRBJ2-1	CASSLSGTADNEQFF	TGTGCCAGCAGTTTATCTGGGACTGCCGACAATGAGCAGTTCTTC
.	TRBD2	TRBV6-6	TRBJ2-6	CASRELAGTGANVLTF	TGTGCCAGCAGGGAACTAGCGGGGACTGGGGCCAACGTCCTGACTTTC